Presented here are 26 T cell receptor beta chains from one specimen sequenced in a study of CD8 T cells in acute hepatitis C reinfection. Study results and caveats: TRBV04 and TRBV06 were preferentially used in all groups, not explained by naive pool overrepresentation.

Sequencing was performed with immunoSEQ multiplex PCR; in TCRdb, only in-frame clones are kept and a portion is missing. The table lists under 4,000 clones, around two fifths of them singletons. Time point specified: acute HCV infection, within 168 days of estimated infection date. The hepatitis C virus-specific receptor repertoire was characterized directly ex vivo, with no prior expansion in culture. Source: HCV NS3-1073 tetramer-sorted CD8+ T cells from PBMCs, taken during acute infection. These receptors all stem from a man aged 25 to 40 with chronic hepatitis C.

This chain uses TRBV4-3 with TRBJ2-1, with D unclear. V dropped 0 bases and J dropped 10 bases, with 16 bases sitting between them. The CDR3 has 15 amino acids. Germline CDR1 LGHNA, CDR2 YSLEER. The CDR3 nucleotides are TGCGCCAGCAGCCAAGAGCCCAGCGCCCCAGGAGAGCAGTTCTTC. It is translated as CASSQEPSAPGEQFF.

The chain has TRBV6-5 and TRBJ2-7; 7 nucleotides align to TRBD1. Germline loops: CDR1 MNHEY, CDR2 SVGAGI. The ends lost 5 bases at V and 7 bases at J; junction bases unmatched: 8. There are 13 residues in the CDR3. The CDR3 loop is CASSPETGLEQYF. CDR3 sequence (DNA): TGTGCCAGCAGTCCTGAGACAGGGCTGGAGCAGTACTTC.

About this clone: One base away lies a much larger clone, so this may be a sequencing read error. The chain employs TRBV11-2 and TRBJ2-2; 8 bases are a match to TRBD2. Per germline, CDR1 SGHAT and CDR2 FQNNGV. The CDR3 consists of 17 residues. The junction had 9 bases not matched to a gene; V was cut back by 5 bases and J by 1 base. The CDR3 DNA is TGTGCCAGCAGCCAAGAGATGAGCGGGGGGAACACCGGGGAGCTGTTTTTT. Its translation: CASSQEMSGGNTGELFF.

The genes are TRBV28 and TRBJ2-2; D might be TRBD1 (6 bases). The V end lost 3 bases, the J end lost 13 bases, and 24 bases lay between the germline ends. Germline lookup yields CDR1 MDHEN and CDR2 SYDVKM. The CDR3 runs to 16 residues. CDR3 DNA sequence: TGTGCCAGCAGTTTCCCCCAGGGGCCCCCAACACCACGGCTGTTTTTT. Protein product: CASSFPQGPPTPRLFF.

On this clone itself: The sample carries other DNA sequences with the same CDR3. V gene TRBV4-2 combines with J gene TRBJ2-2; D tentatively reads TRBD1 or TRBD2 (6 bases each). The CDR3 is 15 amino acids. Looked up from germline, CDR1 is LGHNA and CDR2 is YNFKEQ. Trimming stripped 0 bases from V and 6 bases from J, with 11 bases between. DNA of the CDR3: TGTGCCAGCAGCCAAGAGCCGGGGGCCCCCGGGGAGCTGTTTTTT. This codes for CASSQEPGAPGELFF.

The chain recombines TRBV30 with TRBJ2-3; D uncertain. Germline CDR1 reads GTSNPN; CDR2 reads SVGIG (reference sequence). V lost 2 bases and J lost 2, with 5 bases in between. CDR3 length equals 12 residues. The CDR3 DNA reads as TGTGCCTGGAGTCCGTCCACAGATACGCAGTATTTT. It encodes CAWSPSTDTQYF.

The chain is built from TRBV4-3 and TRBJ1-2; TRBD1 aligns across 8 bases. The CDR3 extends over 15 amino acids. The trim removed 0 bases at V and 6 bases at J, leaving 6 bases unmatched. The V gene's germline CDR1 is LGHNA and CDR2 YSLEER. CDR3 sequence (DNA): TGCGCCAGCAGCCAAGAACCACAGGGGGTCGATGGCTACACCTTC. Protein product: CASSQEPQGVDGYTF.

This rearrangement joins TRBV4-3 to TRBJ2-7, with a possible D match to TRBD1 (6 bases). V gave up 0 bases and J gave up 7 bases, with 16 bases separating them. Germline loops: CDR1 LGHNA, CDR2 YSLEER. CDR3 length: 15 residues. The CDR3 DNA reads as TGCGCCAGCAGCCAAGATCCAGGGGCCCCCTCGGAGCAGTACTTC. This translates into CASSQDPGAPSEQYF.

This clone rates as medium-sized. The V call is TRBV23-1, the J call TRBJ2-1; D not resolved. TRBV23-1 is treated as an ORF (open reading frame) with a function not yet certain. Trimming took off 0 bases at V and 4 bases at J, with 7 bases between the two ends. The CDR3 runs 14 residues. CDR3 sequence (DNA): TGCGCCAGCAGTCAATCTCAGGAATACAATGAGCAGTTCTTC. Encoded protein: CASSQSQEYNEQFF.

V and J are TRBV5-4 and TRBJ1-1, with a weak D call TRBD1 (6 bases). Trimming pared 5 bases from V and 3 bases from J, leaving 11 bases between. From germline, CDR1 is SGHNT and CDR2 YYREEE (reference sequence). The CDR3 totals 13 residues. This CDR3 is CASRGGRDTEAFF. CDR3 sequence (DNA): TGTGCCAGCAGGGGGGGCCGGGACACTGAAGCTTTCTTT.

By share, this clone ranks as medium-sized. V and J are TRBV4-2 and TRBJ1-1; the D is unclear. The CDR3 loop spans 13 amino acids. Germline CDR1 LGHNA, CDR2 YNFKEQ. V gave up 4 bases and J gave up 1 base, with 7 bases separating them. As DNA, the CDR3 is TGTGCCAGCAGCCGAGAGGAGAACACTGAAGCTTTCTTT. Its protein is CASSREENTEAFF.

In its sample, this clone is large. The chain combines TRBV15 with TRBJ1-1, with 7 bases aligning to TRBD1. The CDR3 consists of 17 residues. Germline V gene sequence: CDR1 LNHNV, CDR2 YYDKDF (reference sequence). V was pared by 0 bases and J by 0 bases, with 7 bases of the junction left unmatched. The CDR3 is CATSRDEGQFMNTEAFF. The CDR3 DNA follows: TGTGCCACCAGCAGAGATGAGGGACAGTTTATGAACACTGAAGCTTTCTTT.

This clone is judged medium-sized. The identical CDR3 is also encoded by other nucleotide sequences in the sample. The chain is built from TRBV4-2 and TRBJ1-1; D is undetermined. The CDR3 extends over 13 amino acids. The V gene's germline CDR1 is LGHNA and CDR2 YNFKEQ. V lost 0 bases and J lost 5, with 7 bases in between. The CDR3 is CASSQELGTEAFF. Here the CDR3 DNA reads TGTGCCAGCAGCCAAGAACTAGGAACTGAAGCTTTCTTT.

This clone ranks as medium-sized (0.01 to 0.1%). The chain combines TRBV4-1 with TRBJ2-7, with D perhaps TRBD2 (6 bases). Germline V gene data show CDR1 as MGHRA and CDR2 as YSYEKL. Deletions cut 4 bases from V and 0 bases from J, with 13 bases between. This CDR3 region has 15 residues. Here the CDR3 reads CASSRGSGYSYEQYF. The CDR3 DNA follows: TGCGCCAGCAGCCGAGGGAGCGGGTACTCCTACGAGCAGTACTTC.

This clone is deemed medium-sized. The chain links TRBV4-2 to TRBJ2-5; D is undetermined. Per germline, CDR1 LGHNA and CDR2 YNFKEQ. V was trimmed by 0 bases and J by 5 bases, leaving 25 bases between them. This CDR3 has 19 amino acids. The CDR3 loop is CASSQEIGGALGTEETQYF. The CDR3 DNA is TGTGCCAGCAGCCAAGAAATCGGTGGAGCCTTGGGAACGGAGGAGACCCAGTACTTC.

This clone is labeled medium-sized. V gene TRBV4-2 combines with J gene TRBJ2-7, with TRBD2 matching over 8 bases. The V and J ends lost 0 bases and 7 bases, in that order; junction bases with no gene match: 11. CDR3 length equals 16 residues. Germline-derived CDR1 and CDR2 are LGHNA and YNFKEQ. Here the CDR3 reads CASSQEQQRGLGEQYF. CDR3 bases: TGTGCCAGCAGCCAAGAGCAGCAGCGGGGGTTGGGGGAGCAGTACTTC.

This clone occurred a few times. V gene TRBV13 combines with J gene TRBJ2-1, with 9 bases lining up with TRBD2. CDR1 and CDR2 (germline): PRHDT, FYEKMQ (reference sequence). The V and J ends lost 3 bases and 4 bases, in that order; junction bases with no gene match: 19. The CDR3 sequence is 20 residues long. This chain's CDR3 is CASSFGMGDSESGRYNEQFF. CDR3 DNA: TGTGCCAGCAGCTTTGGTATGGGGGACTCCGAGAGCGGGAGGTACAATGAGCAGTTCTTC. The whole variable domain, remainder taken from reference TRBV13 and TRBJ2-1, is AAGVIQSPRHLIKEKRETATLKCYPIPRHDTVYWYQQGPGQDPQFLISFYEKMQSDKGSIPDRFSAQQFSDYHSELNMSSLELGDSALYFCASSFGMGDSESGRYNEQFFGPGTRLTVL.

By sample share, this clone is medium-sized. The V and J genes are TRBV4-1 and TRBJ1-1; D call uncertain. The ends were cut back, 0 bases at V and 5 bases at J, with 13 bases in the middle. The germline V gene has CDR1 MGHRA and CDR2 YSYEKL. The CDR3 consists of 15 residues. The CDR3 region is CASSQEGSTGTEAFF. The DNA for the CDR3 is TGCGCCAGCAGCCAAGAGGGAAGCACGGGGACTGAAGCTTTCTTT.

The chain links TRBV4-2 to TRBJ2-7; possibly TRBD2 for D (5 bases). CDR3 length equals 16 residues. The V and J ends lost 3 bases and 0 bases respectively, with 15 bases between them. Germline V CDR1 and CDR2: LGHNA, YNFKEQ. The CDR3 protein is CASSQDLAQSSYEQYF. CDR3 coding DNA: TGTGCCAGCAGCCAGGATCTAGCCCAGAGCTCCTACGAGCAGTACTTC.

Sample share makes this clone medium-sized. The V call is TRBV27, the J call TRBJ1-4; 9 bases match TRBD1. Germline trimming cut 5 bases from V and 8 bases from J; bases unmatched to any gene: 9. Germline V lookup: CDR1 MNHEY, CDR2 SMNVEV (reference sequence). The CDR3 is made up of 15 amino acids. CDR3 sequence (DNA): TGTGCCAGCAGTGTAACAGGGGGCGCATGGGAAAAACTGTTTTTT. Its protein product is CASSVTGGAWEKLFF.

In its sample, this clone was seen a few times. CDR3: CASSLQGSGGYQETQYF. DNA for the CDR3: TGTGCCAGCAGCTTACAGGGGTCCGGGGGGTACCAAGAGACCCAGTACTTC. The J gene is TRBJ2-5, the V gene TRBV5-8, with D possibly being TRBD1 or TRBD2 (7 bases each). CDR1 is SGHTS and CDR2 is YDEGEE in the germline V gene. V lost 2 bases and J 0 bases, leaving 17 bases between the germline ends. The CDR3 contains 17 residues.

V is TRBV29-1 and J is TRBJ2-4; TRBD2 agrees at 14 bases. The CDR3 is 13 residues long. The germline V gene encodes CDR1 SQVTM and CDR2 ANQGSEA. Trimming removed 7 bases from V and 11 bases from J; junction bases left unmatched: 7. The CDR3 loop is CSGGLAGEAVQYF. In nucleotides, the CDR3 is TGCAGCGGGGGACTAGCGGGAGAGGCTGTTCAGTACTTC. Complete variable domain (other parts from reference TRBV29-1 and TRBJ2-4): SAVISQKPSRDICQRGTSLTIQCQVDSQVTMMFWYRQQPGQSLTLIATANQGSEATYESGFVIDKFPISRPNLTFSTLTVSNMSPEDSSIYLCSGGLAGEAVQYFGAGTRLSVL.

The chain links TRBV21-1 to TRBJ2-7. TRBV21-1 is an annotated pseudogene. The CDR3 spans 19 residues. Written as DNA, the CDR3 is TGTGCCAGCAGCAAAGCGCGGAAAGGTGGGCGGACCAACTCCTACGAGCAGTACTTC. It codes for CASSKARKGGRTNSYEQYF.

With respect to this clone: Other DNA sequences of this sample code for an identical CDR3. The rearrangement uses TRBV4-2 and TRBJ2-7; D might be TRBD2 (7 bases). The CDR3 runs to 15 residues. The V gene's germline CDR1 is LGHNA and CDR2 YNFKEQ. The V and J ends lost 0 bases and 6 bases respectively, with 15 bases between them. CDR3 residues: CASSQEAGAWGEQYF. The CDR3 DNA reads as TGTGCCAGCAGCCAAGAGGCGGGGGCGTGGGGCGAGCAGTACTTC.

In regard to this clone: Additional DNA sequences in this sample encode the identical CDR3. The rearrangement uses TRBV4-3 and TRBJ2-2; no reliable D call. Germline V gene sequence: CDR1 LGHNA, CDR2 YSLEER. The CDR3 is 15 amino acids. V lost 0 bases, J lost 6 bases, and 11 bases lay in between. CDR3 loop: CASSQEVAAPGELFF. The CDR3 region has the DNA TGCGCCAGCAGCCAAGAGGTGGCAGCCCCCGGGGAGCTGTTTTTT.

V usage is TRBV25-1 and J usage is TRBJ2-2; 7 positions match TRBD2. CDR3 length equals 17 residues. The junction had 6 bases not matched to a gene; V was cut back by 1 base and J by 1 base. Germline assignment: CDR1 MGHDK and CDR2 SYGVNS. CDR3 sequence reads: CASSEWEGLLNTGELFF. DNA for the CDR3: TGTGCCAGCAGTGAATGGGAGGGACTTCTGAACACCGGGGAGCTGTTTTTT.